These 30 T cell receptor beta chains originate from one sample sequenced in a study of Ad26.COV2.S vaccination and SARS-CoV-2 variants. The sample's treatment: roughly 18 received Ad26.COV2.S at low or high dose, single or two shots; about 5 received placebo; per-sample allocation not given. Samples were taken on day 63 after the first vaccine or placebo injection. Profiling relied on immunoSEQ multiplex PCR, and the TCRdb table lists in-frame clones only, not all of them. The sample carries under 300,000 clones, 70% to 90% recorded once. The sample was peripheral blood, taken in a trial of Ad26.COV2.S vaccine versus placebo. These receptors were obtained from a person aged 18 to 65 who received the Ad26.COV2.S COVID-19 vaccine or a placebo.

CDR3 sequence reads: CASMSMASGKNTGELFF. The CDR3 bases are TGTGCCAGCATGAGCATGGCTAGCGGGAAGAACACCGGGGAGCTGTTTTTT. The chain couples TRBV25-1 to TRBJ2-2; TRBD2 aligns across 9 bases. Germline V gives CDR1 MGHDK, CDR2 SYGVNS. The CDR3 runs to 17 residues. With 7 bases clipped from V and 1 base from J, the junction kept 10 bases outside the gene matches.

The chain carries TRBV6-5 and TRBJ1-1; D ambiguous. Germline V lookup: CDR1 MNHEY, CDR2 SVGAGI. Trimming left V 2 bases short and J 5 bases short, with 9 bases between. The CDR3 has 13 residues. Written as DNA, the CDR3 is TGTGCCAGCAGTTACGGAGGTCTAACTGAAGCTTTCTTT. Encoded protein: CASSYGGLTEAFF.

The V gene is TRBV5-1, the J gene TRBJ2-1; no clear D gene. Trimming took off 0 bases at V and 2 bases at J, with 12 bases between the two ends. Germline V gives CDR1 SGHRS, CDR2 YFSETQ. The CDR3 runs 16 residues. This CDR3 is CASSLDVTPAYNEQFF. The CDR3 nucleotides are TGCGCCAGCAGCTTGGATGTTACCCCCGCCTACAATGAGCAGTTCTTC.

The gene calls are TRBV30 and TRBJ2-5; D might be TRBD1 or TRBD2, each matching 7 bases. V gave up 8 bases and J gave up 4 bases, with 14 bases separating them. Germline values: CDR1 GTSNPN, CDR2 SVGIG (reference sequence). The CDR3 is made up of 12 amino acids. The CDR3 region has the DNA TGTGCCCAGGGGGGGAATGGAGAGACCCAGTACTTC. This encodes CAQGGNGETQYF.

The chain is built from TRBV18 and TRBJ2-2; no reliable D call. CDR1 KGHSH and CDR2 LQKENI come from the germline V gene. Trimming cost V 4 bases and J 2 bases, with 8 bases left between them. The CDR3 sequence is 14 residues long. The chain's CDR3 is CASSRDSNTGELFF. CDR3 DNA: TGTGCCAGCTCACGTGACTCCAACACCGGGGAGCTGTTTTTT.

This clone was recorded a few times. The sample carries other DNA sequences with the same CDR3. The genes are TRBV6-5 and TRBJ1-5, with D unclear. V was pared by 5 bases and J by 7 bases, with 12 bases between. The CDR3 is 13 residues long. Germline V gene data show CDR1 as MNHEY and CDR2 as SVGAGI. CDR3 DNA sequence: TGTGCCAGCAGTCCCCAAGGCGGCCAGCCCCAGCATTTT. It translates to CASSPQGGQPQHF.

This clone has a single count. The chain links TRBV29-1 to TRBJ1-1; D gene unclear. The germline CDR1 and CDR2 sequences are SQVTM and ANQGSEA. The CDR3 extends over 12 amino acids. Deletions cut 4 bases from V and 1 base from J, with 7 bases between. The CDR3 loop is CSVGLQNTEAFF. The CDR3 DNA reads TGCAGCGTTGGACTTCAGAACACTGAAGCTTTCTTT.

Here the CDR3 reads CASSPTQGSGQYF. For the CDR3, the DNA is TGTGCCAGCTCACCTACACAGGGCTCGGGGCAGTATTTT. The gene calls are TRBV18 and TRBJ2-3; D might be TRBD1 (6 bases). Germline V lookup: CDR1 KGHSH, CDR2 LQKENI. The CDR3 has 13 residues. The ends were cut back, 3 bases at V and 11 bases at J, with 15 bases in the middle.

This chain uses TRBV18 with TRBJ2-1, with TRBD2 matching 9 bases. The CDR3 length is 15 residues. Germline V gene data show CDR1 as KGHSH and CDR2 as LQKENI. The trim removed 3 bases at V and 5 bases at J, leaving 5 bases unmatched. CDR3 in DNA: TGTGCCAGCTCACCCGGGGGACTAGCAGACAATGAGCAGTTCTTC. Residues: CASSPGGLADNEQFF.

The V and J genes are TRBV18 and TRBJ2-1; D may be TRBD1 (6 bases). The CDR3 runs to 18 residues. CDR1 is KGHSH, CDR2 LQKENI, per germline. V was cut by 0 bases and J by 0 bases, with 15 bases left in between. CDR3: CASSPPRGRISSYNEQFF. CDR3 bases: TGTGCCAGCTCACCACCCAGGGGACGAATAAGCTCCTACAATGAGCAGTTCTTC.

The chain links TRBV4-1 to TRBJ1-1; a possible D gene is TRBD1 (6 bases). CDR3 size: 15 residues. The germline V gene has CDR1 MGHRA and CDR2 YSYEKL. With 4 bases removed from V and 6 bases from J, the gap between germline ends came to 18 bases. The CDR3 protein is CASSPRAGAISEAFF. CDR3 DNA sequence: TGCGCCAGCAGCCCCCGTGCAGGGGCAATCTCTGAAGCTTTCTTT.

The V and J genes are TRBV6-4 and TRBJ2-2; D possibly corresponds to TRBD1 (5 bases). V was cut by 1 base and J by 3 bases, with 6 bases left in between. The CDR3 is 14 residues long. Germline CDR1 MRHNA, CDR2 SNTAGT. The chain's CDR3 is CASSDLQDTGELFF. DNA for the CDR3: TGTGCCAGCAGTGACTTACAGGACACCGGGGAGCTGTTTTTT.

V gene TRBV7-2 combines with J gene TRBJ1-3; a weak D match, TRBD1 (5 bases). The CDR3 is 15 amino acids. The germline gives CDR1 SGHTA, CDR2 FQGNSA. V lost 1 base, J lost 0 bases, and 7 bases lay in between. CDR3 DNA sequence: TGTGCCAGCAGCTTAGACAGGAGCTCTGGAAACACCATATATTTT. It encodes CASSLDRSSGNTIYF.

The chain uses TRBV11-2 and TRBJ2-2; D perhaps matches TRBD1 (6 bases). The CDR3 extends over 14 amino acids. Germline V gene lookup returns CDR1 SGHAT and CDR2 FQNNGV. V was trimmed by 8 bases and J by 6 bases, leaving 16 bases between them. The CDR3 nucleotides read TGTGCCAGCCAGGGGATCAGGGGCCCCGGGGAGCTGTTTTTT. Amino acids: CASQGIRGPGELFF.

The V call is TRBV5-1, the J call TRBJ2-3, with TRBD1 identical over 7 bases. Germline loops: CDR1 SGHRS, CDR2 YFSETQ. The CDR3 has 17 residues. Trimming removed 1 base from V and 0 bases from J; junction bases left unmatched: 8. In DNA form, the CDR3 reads TGCGCCAGCAGCTTGCGTAACAGGGGTCGGAGCACAGATACGCAGTATTTT. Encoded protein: CASSLRNRGRSTDTQYF. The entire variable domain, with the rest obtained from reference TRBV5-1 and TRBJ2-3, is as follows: KAGVTQTPRYLIKTRGQQVTLSCSPISGHRSVSWYQQTPGQGLQFLFEYFSETQRNKGNFPGRFSGRQFSNSRSEMNVSTLELGDSALYLCASSLRNRGRSTDTQYFGPGTRLTVL.

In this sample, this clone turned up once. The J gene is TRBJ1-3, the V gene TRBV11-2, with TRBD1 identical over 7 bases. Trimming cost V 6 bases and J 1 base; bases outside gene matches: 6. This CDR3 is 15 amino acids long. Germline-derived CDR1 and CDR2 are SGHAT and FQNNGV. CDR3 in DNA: TGTGCCAGCAGGATCCCAGGGGGATCTGGAAACACCATATATTTT. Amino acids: CASRIPGGSGNTIYF.

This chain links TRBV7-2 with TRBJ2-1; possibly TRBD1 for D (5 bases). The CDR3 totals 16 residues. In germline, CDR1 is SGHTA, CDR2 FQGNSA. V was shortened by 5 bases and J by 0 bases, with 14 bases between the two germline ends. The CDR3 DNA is TGTGCCAGCAGCAAAGATGGGGCGCGCTCCTACAATGAGCAGTTCTTC. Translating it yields CASSKDGARSYNEQFF.

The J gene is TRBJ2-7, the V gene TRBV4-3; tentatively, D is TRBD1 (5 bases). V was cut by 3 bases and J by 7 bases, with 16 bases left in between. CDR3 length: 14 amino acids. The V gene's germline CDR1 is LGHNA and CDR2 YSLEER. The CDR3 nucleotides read TGCGCCAGCAGCCAGCGGTACAGGAGTCTGGAGCAGTACTTC. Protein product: CASSQRYRSLEQYF.

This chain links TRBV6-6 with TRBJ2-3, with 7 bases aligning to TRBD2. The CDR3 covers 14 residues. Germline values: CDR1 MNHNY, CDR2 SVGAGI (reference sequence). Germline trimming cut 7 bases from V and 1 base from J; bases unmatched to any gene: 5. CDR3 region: CASIEAGGTDTQYF. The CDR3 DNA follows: TGTGCCAGCATAGAGGCGGGAGGCACAGATACGCAGTATTTT.

CDR3 loop: CATSRAGGTEDIQYF. CDR3 sequence (DNA): TGTGCCACCAGCAGGGCAGGGGGAACTGAGGACATTCAGTACTTC. The rearrangement joins TRBV15 to TRBJ2-4; 7 positions match TRBD1. Germline V CDR1 and CDR2: LNHNV, YYDKDF (reference sequence). With V trimmed by 3 bases and J by 8 bases, 10 bases remained unmatched. The length of the CDR3 is 15 residues.

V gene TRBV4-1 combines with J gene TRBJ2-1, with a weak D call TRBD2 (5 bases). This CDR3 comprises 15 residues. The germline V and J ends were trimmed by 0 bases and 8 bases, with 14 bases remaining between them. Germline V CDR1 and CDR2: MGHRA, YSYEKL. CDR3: CASSQEDSQGDEQFF. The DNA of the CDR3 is TGCGCCAGCAGCCAAGAGGACTCCCAAGGCGATGAGCAGTTCTTC.

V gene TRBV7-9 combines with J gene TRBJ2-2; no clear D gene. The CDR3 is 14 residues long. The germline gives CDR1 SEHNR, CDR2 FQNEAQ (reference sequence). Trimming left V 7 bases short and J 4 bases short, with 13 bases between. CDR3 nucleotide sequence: TGTGCCAGCACCCGGCCGGACCTCACCGGGGAGCTGTTTTTT. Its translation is CASTRPDLTGELFF. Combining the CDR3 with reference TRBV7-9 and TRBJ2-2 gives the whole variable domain DTGVSQNPRHKITKRGQNVTFRCDPISEHNRLYWYRQTLGQGPEFLTYFQNEAQLEKSRLLSDRFSAERPKGSFSTLEIQRTEQGDSAMYLCASTRPDLTGELFFGEGSRLTVL.

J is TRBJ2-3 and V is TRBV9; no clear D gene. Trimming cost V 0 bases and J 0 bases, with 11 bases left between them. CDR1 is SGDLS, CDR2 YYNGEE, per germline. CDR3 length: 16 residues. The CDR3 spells CASSVGALTSTDTQYF. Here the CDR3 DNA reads TGTGCCAGCAGCGTAGGCGCTTTAACTAGCACAGATACGCAGTATTTT. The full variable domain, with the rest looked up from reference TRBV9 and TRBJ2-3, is DSGVTQTPKHLITATGQRVTLRCSPRSGDLSVYWYQQSLDQGLQFLIQYYNGEERAKGNILERFSAQQFPDLHSELNLSSLELGDSALYFCASSVGALTSTDTQYFGPGTRLTVL.

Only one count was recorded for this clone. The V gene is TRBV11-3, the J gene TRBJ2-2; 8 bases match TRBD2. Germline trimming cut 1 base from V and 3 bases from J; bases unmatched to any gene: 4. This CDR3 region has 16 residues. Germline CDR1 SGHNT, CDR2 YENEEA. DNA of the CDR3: TGTGCCAGCAGCTTAGGTGTAGCGGGGTACACCGGGGAGCTGTTTTTT. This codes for CASSLGVAGYTGELFF.

CDR3 in amino acids: CASSWTGTYNEQFF. CDR3 nucleotide sequence: TGCGCCAGCAGCTGGACAGGGACCTACAATGAGCAGTTCTTC. The rearrangement joins TRBV5-1 to TRBJ2-1, with 8 bases matching TRBD1. V shed 3 bases and J 2 bases; nucleotides not matched to a gene: 1. The CDR3 runs 14 residues. The germline V gene encodes CDR1 SGHRS and CDR2 YFSETQ.

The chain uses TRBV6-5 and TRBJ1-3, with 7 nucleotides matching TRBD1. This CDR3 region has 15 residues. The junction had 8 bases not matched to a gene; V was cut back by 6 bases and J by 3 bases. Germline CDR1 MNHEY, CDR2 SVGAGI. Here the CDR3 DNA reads TGTGCCAGCAGCCCATCTGACAGGGTTGGAAACACCATATATTTT. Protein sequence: CASSPSDRVGNTIYF.

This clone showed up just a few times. CDR3 protein: CASSLPEGALGGYTF. The DNA for the CDR3 is TGTGCCAGCAGCTTACCCGAGGGAGCTTTGGGTGGCTACACCTTC. This chain links TRBV7-8 with TRBJ1-2; D remains unclear. The V gene lost 2 bases and the J gene lost 7 bases, with 17 bases spanning the gap. The CDR3 contains 15 residues. CDR1 and CDR2 (germline): SGHVS, FQNEAQ.

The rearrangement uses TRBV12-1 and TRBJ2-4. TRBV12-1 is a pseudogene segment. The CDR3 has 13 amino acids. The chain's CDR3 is CASSNPGAGIQYF. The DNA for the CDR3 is TGTGCCAGCAGCAATCCCGGGGCCGGCATTCAGTACTTC.

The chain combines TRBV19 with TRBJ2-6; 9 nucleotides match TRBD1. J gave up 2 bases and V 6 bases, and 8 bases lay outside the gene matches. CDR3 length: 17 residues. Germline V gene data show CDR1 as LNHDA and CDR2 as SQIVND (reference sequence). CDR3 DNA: TGTGCCAGTAGCCGGGACAGGGAGGTAGCTGGGGCCAACGTCCTGACTTTC. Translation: CASSRDREVAGANVLTF.

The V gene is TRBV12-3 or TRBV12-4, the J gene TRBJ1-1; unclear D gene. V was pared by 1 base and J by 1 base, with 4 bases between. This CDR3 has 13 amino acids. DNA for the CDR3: TGTGCCAGCAGTTTAGGGCAGAACACTGAAGCTTTCTTT. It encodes CASSLGQNTEAFF.